This T cell receptor beta chain was retrieved from a study of OX40 agonist ivuxolimab in advanced cancers. Study-level information: A male proportion of 82.7% was recorded, with mean age about 54 years and range about 20 to 79. It was permissible to have had prior anti-PD-1, anti-PD-L1 or anti-CTLA-4 therapy, and around 41% had some. Study results and limitations: In general, CD8+ T cells held more expanded clones than CD4+ did, on average. CD4+ and CD8+ T cells in blood underwent clonal expansion by week 6 at 0.1 to 3.0 mg/kg.

Sequencing used immunoSEQ multiplex PCR; TCRdb keeps in-frame clones, though not all of them. The sample has about 32,000 clones, 75% to 85% seen once. Germline V lookup: CDR1 SGHDN, CDR2 FVKESK. Trimming removed 4 bases at V and 5 bases at J, with 5 bases between. This CDR3 is built from 11 residues. As regards this clone: The target antigen is unknown.

This TCR came from an adult with an advanced solid tumor such as melanoma, head and neck, liver or kidney cancer. This chain connects TRBV14 to TRBJ2-5, with D uncertain. The sequencing used CD4+ or CD8+ T cells sorted from blood, collected in a trial of the OX40 agonist ivuxolimab. CDR3 amino acids: CASSRSETQYF. In DNA, the CDR3 is TGTGCCAGCAGCCGTTCGGAGACCCAGTACTTC. Full variable domain (rest looked up from reference TRBV14 and TRBJ2-5): EAGVTQFPSHSVIEKGQTVTLRCDPISGHDNLYWYRRVMGKEIKFLLHFVKESKQDESGMPNNRFLAERTGGTYSTLKVQPAELEDSGVYFCASSRSETQYFGPGTRLLVL.